Following are 25 T cell receptor beta chains from one sample sequenced in a study of preoperative IRX-2 immunotherapy in early breast cancer. Measured with immunoSEQ multiplex PCR; TCRdb has only the in-frame clones, and not every one. The sample yields 39,000 or so clones, approximately 80% seen once. Treatment meaning: preoperative locoregional IRX-2 cytokine immunotherapy. Sequenced here: tumor tissue, sampled after IRX-2 immunotherapy. These receptor sequences come from a human donor with breast cancer.

The chain has TRBV7-8 and TRBJ2-1; 7 positions match TRBD1. The CDR3 length is 14 residues. V shed 5 bases, J shed 0 bases, and the junction held 1 base outside the gene matches. Per the germline V gene, CDR1 is SGHVS and CDR2 is FQNEAQ. The CDR3 region is CASSPGGSYNEQFF. The DNA for the CDR3 is TGTGCCAGCAGCCCAGGGGGCTCCTACAATGAGCAGTTCTTC.

This clone has more than one count but fewer than ten. The chain links TRBV4-1 to TRBJ2-5; 8 bases agree with TRBD2. CDR3 length: 14 residues. The V gene's germline CDR1 is MGHRA and CDR2 YSYEKL. Losses at the gene ends were 4 bases for V and 2 bases for J; bases not matched to a gene: 3. Here the CDR3 DNA reads TGCGCCAGCAGCCCAAGCGGGGGTCAAGAGACCCAGTACTTC. Translation gives CASSPSGGQETQYF.

Notes on this clone: One end of the junction is discordant with germline, which a read error may explain. The J gene is TRBJ2-4, the V gene TRBV30; 7 nucleotides agree with TRBD2. Germline V lookup: CDR1 GTSNPN, CDR2 SVGIG (reference sequence). CDR3 length: 14 residues. For the CDR3, the DNA is TGTGCCTGGAGTTCTTCTAGGACTAGTGGGATCAGTCGGTTC. Amino acids: CAWSSSRTSGISRF.

This chain links TRBV9 with TRBJ1-4; D gene unclear. Germline loops: CDR1 SGDLS, CDR2 YYNGEE. The CDR3 sequence is 16 residues long. Trimming took 2 bases from V and 7 from J, leaving 18 bases between them. The CDR3 nucleotides are TGTGCCAGCAGCGTTAGTCTGAACACGGGATTTGAAAAACTGTTTTTT. Translating it yields CASSVSLNTGFEKLFF.

The V call is TRBV6-8, the J call TRBJ1-5; D is possibly TRBD1 (5 bases). This CDR3 spans 13 amino acids. V lost 7 bases to trimming and J lost 2 bases, with 9 bases between them. Germline V gene sequence: CDR1 MNHGY, CDR2 SAAAGT. The CDR3 spells CASIQGGNQPQHF. DNA of the CDR3: TGTGCCAGCATCCAGGGTGGCAATCAGCCCCAGCATTTT.

The rearrangement joins TRBV1 to TRBJ2-7; TRBD1 is the table's D call, not checked against the DNA. TRBV1 is a recognized pseudogene. CDR3 size: 14 residues. The CDR3: CASSQTGEAYEQYF. Here the CDR3 DNA reads TGCGCCAGCAGCCAGACAGGGGAAGCCTACGAGCAGTACTTC.

The genes are TRBV6-8 and TRBJ1-1; D ambiguous. Germline V lookup: CDR1 MNHGY, CDR2 SAAAGT. V was shortened by 9 bases and J by 6 bases, with 14 bases between the two germline ends. The CDR3 runs to 12 residues. CDR3 nucleotides: TGTGCCAGTGGCAGGATCAAGGCTGAAGCTTTCTTT. Protein: CASGRIKAEAFF.

To note about this clone: One end of the junction does not line up with germline, which may come from a read error. One or more nucleotides could not be called with certainty, so the encoded amino acid is given as X. The CDR3 here is CASSSIGRAEEXQYF. In DNA form, the CDR3 reads TGCGCCAGCAGCTCAATCGGACGGGCCGAGGAGAYCCAGTACTTC. The gene calls are TRBV5-1 and TRBJ2-5; D is uncertain. This CDR3 has 15 residues. CDR1 SGHRS and CDR2 YFSETQ come from the germline V gene.

The chain recombines TRBV19 with TRBJ2-1; 10 positions agree with TRBD2. V trimming: 8 bases; J trimming: 4 bases; junction bases outside the gene matches: 5. CDR1 and CDR2 (germline): LNHDA, SQIVND (reference sequence). The CDR3 is made up of 14 amino acids. CDR3 sequence (DNA): TGTGCCAGTGGCACTAGCGGGACGTACAATGAGCAGTTCTTC. It specifies CASGTSGTYNEQFF.

This clone has only a few counts. This sequence joins TRBV11-3 and TRBJ1-5, with a tentative D call TRBD1 (6 bases). Germline CDR1 is SGHNT and CDR2 is YENEEA. Trimming took 4 bases from V and 1 from J, leaving 8 bases between them. The CDR3 spans 14 residues. As DNA, the CDR3 is TGTGCCAGCAGCTGGGGGGGCAGCAATCAGCCCCAGCATTTT. Translating it yields CASSWGGSNQPQHF.

The V call is TRBV11-1, the J call TRBJ1-5, with TRBD1 matching over 7 bases. Trimming removed 4 bases from V and 3 bases from J; junction bases left unmatched: 3. Germline loops: CDR1 SGHAT, CDR2 FQDESV (reference sequence). The CDR3 spans 14 residues. CDR3 DNA sequence: TGTGCCAGCAGCTCTGGACAGGCCAATCAGCCCCAGCATTTT. It codes for CASSSGQANQPQHF.

The V call is TRBV14, the J call TRBJ1-2; no reliable D call. This CDR3 region has 17 residues. The germline V gene encodes CDR1 SGHDN and CDR2 FVKESK. The V end was cut by 0 bases, the J end by 3 bases, with 17 bases between. DNA of the CDR3: TGTGCCAGCAGCCAAGATTTGGCAGACGGCCGGTACTATGGCTACACCTTC. Translating gives CASSQDLADGRYYGYTF. Full variable domain (remainder filled in from reference TRBV14 and TRBJ1-2): EAGVTQFPSHSVIEKGQTVTLRCDPISGHDNLYWYRRVMGKEIKFLLHFVKESKQDESGMPNNRFLAERTGGTYSTLKVQPAELEDSGVYFCASSQDLADGRYYGYTFGSGTRLTVV.

This chain joins TRBV7-4 and TRBJ2-1; the match to TRBD2 covers 8 bases. The CDR3 length is 15 residues. The junction had 8 bases not matched to a gene; V was cut back by 5 bases and J by 5 bases. Germline V gene data show CDR1 as SGHVT and CDR2 as SQSDAQ. CDR3 sequence reads: CASSVAGGVNNEQFF. The CDR3 DNA sequence: TGTGCCAGCAGCGTCGCGGGGGGAGTTAACAATGAGCAGTTCTTC.

The V and J genes are TRBV30 and TRBJ2-7; D unresolved. CDR1 is GTSNPN, CDR2 SVGIG, per germline (reference sequence). V was shortened by 2 bases and J by 7 bases, with 12 bases between the two germline ends. The length of the CDR3 is 12 residues. The CDR3 is CAWSPGPMEQYF. In DNA, the CDR3 is TGTGCCTGGAGTCCCGGGCCTATGGAGCAGTACTTC.

The chain employs TRBV16 and TRBJ1-5, with D perhaps TRBD1 (6 bases). The CDR3 totals 17 residues. V was pared by 0 bases and J by 5 bases, with 17 bases between. From germline, CDR1 is KGHSY and CDR2 FQNENV. The CDR3 region has the DNA TGTGCCAGCAGCCAATCTGGGCGAACAGGGAGGGATCAGCCCCAGCATTTT. Its translation is CASSQSGRTGRDQPQHF.

The chain employs TRBV6-8 and TRBJ2-7; tentatively, D is TRBD1 (8 bases). There are 14 residues in the CDR3. Deletions cut 6 bases from V and 4 bases from J, with 16 bases between. Germline CDR1 MNHGY, CDR2 SAAAGT. CDR3 region: CASSGGTGGYEQYF. DNA of the CDR3: TGTGCCAGCAGCGGGGGGACAGGAGGATACGAGCAGTACTTC.

This chain links TRBV4-2 with TRBJ1-3; possible D gene TRBD1, 6 bases. Germline V lookup: CDR1 LGHNA, CDR2 YNFKEQ. V was cut by 0 bases and J by 0 bases, with 24 bases left in between. The CDR3 extends over 21 amino acids. DNA for the CDR3: TGTGCCAGCAGCCAAGATCAGCGAACCTTCGCTCGACAGGCCTCTGGAAACACCATATATTTT. This translates into CASSQDQRTFARQASGNTIYF.

The J gene is TRBJ1-2, the V gene TRBV29-1, with D maybe TRBD1 (5 bases). V lost 4 bases and J 7 bases, leaving 22 bases between the germline ends. The CDR3 is made up of 15 amino acids. CDR1 and CDR2 from the germline V gene are SQVTM and ANQGSEA. The CDR3: CSVVGRVGSVSGYTF. Written as DNA, the CDR3 is TGCAGCGTTGTGGGCAGGGTAGGTTCAGTCTCTGGCTACACCTTC.

The chain couples TRBV29-1 to TRBJ2-1, with TRBD2 as a possible D gene (6 bases). The CDR3 totals 15 residues. Trimming cost V 5 bases and J 3 bases, with 17 bases left between them. CDR1 is SQVTM, CDR2 ANQGSEA, per germline. Here the CDR3 DNA reads TGCAGCGTTAAGCAAGCGGGCGTACGCTACAATGAGCAGTTCTTC. Translation: CSVKQAGVRYNEQFF.

The V call is TRBV5-1, the J call TRBJ2-2; perhaps TRBD1 as D (5 bases). Germline V gene lookup returns CDR1 SGHRS and CDR2 YFSETQ. This CDR3 is 14 amino acids long. The ends were cut back, 6 bases at V and 4 bases at J, with 13 bases in the middle. For the CDR3, the DNA is TGCGCCAGCACCCTGGTTGGGGCCACCGGGGAGCTGTTTTTT. Translation: CASTLVGATGELFF.

The J gene is TRBJ1-3, the V gene TRBV6-8, with 7 positions matching TRBD1. The CDR3 covers 15 residues. The germline gives CDR1 MNHGY, CDR2 SAAAGT. J was trimmed by 8 bases and V by 3 bases; bases with no gene match: 10. CDR3 in amino acids: CASSYYEGARDTIYF. CDR3 nucleotide sequence: TGTGCCAGCAGTTATTATGAGGGGGCGCGGGACACCATATATTTT.

The chain is built from TRBV5-1 and TRBJ2-7, with unresolved D. The CDR3 has 14 amino acids. CDR1 and CDR2 (germline): SGHRS, YFSETQ. Trimming pared 1 base from V and 0 bases from J, leaving 8 bases between. The DNA for the CDR3 is TGCGCCAGCAGCTTGTTGGCAGCCTCCTACGAGCAGTACTTC. Translation gives CASSLLAASYEQYF.

As for this clone: A read error may account for a junction end that differs from germline. The V gene is TRBV6-8, the J gene TRBJ2-7; the D gene could be TRBD1 or TRBD2 (5 bases each). Germline-derived CDR1 and CDR2 are MNHGY and SAAAGT. This CDR3 comprises 14 residues. This chain's CDR3 is CATSVGTSSYEQYF. CDR3 nucleotides: TGTGCCACCAGTGTAGGGACGAGCTCCTACGAGCAGTACTTC.

The rearrangement joins TRBV11-3 to TRBJ2-1; a possible D gene is TRBD1 (5 bases). With 2 bases removed from V and 2 bases from J, the gap between germline ends came to 7 bases. The germline V gene encodes CDR1 SGHNT and CDR2 YENEEA. There are 14 residues in the CDR3. The DNA of the CDR3 is TGTGCCAGCAGCTTACAGGGTACCTACAATGAGCAGTTCTTC. It encodes CASSLQGTYNEQFF. The whole variable domain, filled in from reference TRBV11-3 and TRBJ2-1, reads EAGVVQSPRYKIIEKKQPVAFWCNPISGHNTLYWYLQNLGQGPELLIRYENEEAVDDSQLPKDRFSAERLKGVDSTLKIQPAELGDSAVYLCASSLQGTYNEQFFGPGTRLTVL.

The chain has TRBV19 and TRBJ2-2; 7 bases agree with TRBD1. Germline V gene sequence: CDR1 LNHDA, CDR2 SQIVND (reference sequence). The CDR3 has 14 amino acids. The V gene end was trimmed by 1 base and the J gene end by 7 bases; junction bases not matched to a gene: 3. This chain's CDR3 is CASSIANRGGELFF. The CDR3 nucleotides read TGTGCCAGTAGTATAGCGAACAGGGGCGGGGAGCTGTTTTTT.